This TCR beta chain was profiled in a study of T cell responses to AZD1222 COVID-19 vaccine. Note on this clone: The antigen remains unidentified.

The study's findings and limits: All repertoire sampling was performed exclusively after the peak T cell response. Clonal diversity was possibly underestimated; the donors were predominantly white British and more often female. At 160-218 and 743-854, vaccine-associated CD4 TCRs were dominant, and they spanned spike.

Profiling relied on immunoSEQ multiplex PCR, and the TCRdb table lists in-frame clones only, not all of them. Counted here are 120,000 to 150,000 clones, approximately 89% occurring once; the ten biggest clones make up 5.2%. The CDR3 contains 13 residues. V lost 4 bases, J lost 4 bases, and 10 bases lay in between. CDR1 and CDR2 (germline): SGHRS, YFSETQ. V usage is TRBV5-1 and J usage is TRBJ2-3, with unresolved D. The sequenced sample was peripheral blood, obtained on day 0 of AZD1222 vaccination. The receptor was derived from an adult in good health. The DNA for the CDR3 is TGCGCCAGCAGCCCCGGGTCAGCAGATACGCAGTATTTT. Translation gives CASSPGSADTQYF.